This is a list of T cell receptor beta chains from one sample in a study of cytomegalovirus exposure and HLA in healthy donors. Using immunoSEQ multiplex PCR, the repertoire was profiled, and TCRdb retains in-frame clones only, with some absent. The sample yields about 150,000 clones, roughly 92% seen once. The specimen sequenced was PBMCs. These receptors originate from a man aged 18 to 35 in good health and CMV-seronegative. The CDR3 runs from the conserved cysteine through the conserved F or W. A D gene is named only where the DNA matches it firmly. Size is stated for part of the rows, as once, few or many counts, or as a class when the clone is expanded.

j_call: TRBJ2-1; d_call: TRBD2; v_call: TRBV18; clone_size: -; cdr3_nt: TGTGCCAGCTCACCGAGACAACAAACTAGCGGGGGGGCGGGTGAGCAGTTCTTC; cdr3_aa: CASSPRQQTSGGAGEQFF
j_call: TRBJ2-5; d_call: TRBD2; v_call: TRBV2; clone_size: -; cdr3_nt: TGTGCCAGCAGTGGTTCTGGAGCGGGGGGGCGTGGGGTATGGACCCAGTACTTC; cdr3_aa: CASSGSGAGGRGVWTQYF
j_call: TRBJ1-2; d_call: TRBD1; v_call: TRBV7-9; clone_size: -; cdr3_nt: TGTGCCAGCAGCCCCGACAGGGTGGGATATGGCTACACCTTC; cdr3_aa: CASSPDRVGYGYTF
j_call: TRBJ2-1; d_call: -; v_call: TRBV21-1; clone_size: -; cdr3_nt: TGTGCCAGCAGCACCCCGTACAATGAGCAGTTCTTC; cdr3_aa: CASSTPYNEQFF
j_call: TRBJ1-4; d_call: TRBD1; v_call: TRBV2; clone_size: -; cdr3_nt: TGTGCCAGCAGTGAACTGACAGGGGGTTGGGAAAAACTGTTTTTT; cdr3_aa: CASSELTGGWEKLFF
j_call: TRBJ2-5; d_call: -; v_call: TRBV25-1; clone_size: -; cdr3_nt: TGTGCCAGCAGTGAACCGGTAGTTAACCAAGAGACCCAGTACTTC; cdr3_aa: CASSEPVVNQETQYF
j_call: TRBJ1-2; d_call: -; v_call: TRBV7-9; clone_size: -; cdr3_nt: TGTGCCAGCAGCTTTGGGGGGTCCCGCACTCCTAACTATGGCTACACCTTC; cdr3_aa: CASSFGGSRTPNYGYTF
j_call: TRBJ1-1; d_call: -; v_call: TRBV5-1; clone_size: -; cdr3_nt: TGCGCCAGCAGCTTGGAGGGGTGGACTGAAGCTTTCTTT; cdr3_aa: CASSLEGWTEAFF
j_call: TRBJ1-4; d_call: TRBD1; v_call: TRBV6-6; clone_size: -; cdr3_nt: TGTGCCACGACAGGGACTAATGAAAAACTGTTTTTT; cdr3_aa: CATTGTNEKLFF
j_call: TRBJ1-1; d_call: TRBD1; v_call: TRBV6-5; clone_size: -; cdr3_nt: TGTGCCAGCAGTTACGACAGGGTCCGAGTGAGCACTGAAGCTTTCTTT; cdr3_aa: CASSYDRVRVSTEAFF
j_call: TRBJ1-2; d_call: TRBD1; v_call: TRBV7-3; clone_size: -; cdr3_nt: TGTGCCAGCAGCCGAAATGGACAGGACTATGGCTACACCTTC; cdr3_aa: CASSRNGQDYGYTF
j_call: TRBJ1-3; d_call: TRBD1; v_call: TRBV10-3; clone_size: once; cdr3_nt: TGTGCCATCAGTCGGGACAGGGTATCTGGAAACACCATATATTTT; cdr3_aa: CAISRDRVSGNTIYF
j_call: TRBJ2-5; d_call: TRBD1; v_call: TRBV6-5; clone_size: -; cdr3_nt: TGTGCCAGCAGTCAGGACAGGGACCAAGAGACCCAGTACTTC; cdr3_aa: CASSQDRDQETQYF
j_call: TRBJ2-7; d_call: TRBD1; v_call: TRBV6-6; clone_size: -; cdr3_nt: TGTGCCAGCAGAGGGGACAGATTATACTACGAGCAGTACTTC; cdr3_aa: CASRGDRLYYEQYF
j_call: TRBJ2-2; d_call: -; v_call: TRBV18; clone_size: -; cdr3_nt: TGTGCCAGCTCACCACTAGGAGGGAACACCGGGGAGCTGTTTTTT; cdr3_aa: CASSPLGGNTGELFF
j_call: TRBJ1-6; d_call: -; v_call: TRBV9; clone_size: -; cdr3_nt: TGTGCCAGCAGCGTAGTAGTTAATTCACCCCTCCACTTT; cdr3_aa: CASSVVVNSPLHF